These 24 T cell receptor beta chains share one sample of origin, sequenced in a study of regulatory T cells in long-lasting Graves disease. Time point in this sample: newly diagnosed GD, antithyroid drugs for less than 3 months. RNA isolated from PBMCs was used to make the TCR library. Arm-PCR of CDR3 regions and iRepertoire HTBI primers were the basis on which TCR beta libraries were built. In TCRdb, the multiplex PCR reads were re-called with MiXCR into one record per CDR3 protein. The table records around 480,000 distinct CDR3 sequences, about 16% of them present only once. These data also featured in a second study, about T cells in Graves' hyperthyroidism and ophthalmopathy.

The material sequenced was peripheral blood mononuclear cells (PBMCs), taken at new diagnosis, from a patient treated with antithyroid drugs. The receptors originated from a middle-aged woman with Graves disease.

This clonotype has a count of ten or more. The CDR3: CASSVGGRLKGRGNQPQHF. The CDR3, as DNA: TGTGCCAGCAGCGTGGGGGGACGGCTAAAAGGAAGGGGCAATCAGCCCCAGCATTTT. The rearrangement uses TRBV6-1 and TRBJ1-5, with a possible D match to TRBD1 (5 bases). Germline V gene sequence: CDR1 MNHNS, CDR2 SASEGT. This CDR3 is built from 19 residues. Trimming cost V 6 bases and J 2 bases, with 26 bases left between them.

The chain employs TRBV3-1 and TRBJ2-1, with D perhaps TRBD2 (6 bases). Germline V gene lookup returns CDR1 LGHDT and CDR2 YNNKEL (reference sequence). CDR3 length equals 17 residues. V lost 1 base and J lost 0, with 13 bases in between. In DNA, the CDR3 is TGTGCCAGCAGCCAAGTCCTCCGGGGGAACTCCTACAATGAGCAGTTCTTC. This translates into CASSQVLRGNSYNEQFF.

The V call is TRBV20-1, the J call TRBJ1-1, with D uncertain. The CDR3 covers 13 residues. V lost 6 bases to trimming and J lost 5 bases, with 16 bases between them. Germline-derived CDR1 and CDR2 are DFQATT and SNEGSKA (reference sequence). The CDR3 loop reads CSAQTGPGTEAFF. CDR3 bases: TGCAGTGCCCAGACTGGACCCGGGACTGAAGCTTTCTTT.

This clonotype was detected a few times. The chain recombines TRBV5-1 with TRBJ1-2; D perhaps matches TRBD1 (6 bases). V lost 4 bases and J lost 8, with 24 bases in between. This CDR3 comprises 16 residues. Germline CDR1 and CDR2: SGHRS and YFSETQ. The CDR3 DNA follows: TGCGCCAGCAGCCCGACCCCGGAATACAGGGATAAGGGCTACACCTTC. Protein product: CASSPTPEYRDKGYTF.

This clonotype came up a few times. CDR3 in DNA: TGTGCCAGCAGTTTATATCGGGGAGAAGTGGCTTCCAGGGAGCTGTTTTTT. Protein product: CASSLYRGEVASRELFF. The chain employs TRBV27 and TRBJ2-2; tentatively, D is TRBD2 (5 bases). V was trimmed by 1 base and J by 9 bases, leaving 21 bases between them. Germline loops: CDR1 MNHEY, CDR2 SMNVEV (reference sequence). The CDR3 length is 17 residues.

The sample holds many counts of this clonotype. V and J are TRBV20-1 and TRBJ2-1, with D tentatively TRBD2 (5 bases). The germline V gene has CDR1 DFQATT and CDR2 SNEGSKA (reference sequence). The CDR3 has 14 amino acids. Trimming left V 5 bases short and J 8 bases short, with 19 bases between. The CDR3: CSAQKRTFGDEQFF. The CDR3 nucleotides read TGCAGTGCTCAAAAAAGGACTTTCGGCGATGAGCAGTTCTTC.

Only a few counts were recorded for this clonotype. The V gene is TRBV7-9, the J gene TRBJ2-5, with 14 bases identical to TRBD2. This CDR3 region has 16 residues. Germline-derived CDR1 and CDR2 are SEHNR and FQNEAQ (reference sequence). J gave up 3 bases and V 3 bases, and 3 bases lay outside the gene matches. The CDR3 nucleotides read TGTGCCAGCAGCTTTCCGGGACTAGCGGGGGAAGAGACCCAGTACTTC. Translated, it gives CASSFPGLAGEETQYF.

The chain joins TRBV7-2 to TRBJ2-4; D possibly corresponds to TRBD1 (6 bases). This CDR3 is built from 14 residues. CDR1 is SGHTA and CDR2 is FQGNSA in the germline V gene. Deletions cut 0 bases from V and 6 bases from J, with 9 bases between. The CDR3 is CASSLASDRNIQYF. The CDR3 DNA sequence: TGTGCCAGCAGCTTAGCGTCGGACAGAAACATTCAGTACTTC.

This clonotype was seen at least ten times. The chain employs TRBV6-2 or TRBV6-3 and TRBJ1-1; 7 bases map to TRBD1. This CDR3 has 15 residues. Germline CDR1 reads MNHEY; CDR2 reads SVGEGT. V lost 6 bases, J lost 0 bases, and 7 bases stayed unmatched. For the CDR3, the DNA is TGTGCCAGCAGACCACAGGGGTGGGTGAACACTGAAGCTTTCTTT. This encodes CASRPQGWVNTEAFF.

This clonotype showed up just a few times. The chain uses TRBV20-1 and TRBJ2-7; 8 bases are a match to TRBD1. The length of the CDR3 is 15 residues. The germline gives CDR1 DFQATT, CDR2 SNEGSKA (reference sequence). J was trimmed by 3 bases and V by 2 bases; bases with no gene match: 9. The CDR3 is CSARRTGQGVYEQYF. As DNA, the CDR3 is TGCAGTGCTAGACGGACAGGGCAAGGAGTCTACGAGCAGTACTTC.

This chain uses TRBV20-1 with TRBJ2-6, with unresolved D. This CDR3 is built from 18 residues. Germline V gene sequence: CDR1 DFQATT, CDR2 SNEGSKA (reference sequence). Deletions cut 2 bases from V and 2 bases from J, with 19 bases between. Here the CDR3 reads CSARLGRKRATGANVLTF. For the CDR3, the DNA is TGCAGTGCTAGATTGGGCAGGAAAAGAGCCACTGGGGCCAACGTCCTGACTTTC.

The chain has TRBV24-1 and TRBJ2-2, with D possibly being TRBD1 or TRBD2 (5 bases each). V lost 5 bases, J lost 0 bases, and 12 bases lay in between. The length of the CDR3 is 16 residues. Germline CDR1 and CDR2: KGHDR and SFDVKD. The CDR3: CATSGGRGPNTGELFF. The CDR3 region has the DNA TGTGCCACCAGTGGGGGCCGGGGTCCGAACACCGGGGAGCTGTTTTTT.

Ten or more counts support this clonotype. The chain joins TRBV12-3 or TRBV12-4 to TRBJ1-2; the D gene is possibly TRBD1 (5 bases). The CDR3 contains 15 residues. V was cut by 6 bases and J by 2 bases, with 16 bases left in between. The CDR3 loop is CASRPVRVANYGYTF. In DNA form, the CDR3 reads TGTGCCAGCAGACCCGTCAGGGTGGCCAACTATGGCTACACCTTC.

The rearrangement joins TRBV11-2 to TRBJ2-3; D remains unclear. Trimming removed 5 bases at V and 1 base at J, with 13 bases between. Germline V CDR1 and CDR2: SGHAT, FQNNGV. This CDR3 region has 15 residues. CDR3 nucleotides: TGTGCCAGCAGCCCGTTAGAGGTTCGCACAGATACGCAGTATTTT. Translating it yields CASSPLEVRTDTQYF.

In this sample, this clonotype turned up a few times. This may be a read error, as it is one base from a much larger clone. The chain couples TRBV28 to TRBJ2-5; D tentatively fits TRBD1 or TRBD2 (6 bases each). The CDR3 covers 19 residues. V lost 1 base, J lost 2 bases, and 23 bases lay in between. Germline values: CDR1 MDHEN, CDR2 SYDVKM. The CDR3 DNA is TGTGCCAGCAGTTTATTGGGGTTTGGAGGGGGGAAAGGACAAGAGACCCAGTACTTC. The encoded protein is CASSLLGFGGGKGQETQYF.

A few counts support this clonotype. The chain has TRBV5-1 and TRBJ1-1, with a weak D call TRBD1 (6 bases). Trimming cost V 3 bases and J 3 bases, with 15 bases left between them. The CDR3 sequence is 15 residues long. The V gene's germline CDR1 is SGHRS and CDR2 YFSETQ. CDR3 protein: CASSSPTGGDTEAFF. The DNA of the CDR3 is TGCGCCAGCAGCTCGCCCACGGGGGGCGACACTGAAGCTTTCTTT. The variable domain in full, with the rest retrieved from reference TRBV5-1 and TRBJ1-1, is KAGVTQTPRYLIKTRGQQVTLSCSPISGHRSVSWYQQTPGQGLQFLFEYFSETQRNKGNFPGRFSGRQFSNSRSEMNVSTLELGDSALYLCASSSPTGGDTEAFFGQGTRLTVV.

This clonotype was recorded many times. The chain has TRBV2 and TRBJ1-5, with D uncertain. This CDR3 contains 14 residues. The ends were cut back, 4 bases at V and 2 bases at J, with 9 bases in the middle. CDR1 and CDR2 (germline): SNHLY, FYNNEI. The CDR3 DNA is TGTGCCAGCAGTGTCTTCTCTGGCAATCAGCCCCAGCATTTT. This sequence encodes CASSVFSGNQPQHF.

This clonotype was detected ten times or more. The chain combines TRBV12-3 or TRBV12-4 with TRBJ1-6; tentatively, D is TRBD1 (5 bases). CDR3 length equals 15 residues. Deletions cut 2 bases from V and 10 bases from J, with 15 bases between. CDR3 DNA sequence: TGTGCCAGCAGTTTACGGGTAGGGGAAAAATCACCCCTCCACTTT. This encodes CASSLRVGEKSPLHF.

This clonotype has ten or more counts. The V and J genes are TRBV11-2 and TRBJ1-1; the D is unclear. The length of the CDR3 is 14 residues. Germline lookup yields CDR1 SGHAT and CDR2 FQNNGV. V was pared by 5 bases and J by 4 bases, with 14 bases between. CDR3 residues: CASSPRLGSTEAFF. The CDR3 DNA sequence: TGTGCCAGCAGCCCTCGGCTGGGGAGCACTGAAGCTTTCTTT. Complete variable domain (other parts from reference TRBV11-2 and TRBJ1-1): EAGVAQSPRYKIIEKRQSVAFWCNPISGHATLYWYQQILGQGPKLLIQFQNNGVVDDSQLPKDRFSAERLKGVDSTLKIQPAKLEDSAVYLCASSPRLGSTEAFFGQGTRLTVV.

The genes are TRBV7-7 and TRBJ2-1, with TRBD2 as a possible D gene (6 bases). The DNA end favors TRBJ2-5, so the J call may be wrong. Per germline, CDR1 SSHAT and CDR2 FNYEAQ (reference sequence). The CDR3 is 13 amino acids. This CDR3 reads CASTGGAGETQYF. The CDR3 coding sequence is TGTGCCAGTACTGGAGGGGCGGGAGAGACCCAGTACTTC.

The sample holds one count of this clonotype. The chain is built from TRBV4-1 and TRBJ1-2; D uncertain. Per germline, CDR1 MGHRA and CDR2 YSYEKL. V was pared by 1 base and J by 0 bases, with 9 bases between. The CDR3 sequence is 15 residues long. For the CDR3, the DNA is TGCGCCAGCAGCCAAGTGCACGGGACTAACTATGGCTACACCTTC. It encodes CASSQVHGTNYGYTF.

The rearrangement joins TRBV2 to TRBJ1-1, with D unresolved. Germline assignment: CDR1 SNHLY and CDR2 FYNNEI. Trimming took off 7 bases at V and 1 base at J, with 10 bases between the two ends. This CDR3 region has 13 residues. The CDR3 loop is CASKFEGNTEAFF. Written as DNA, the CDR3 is TGTGCCAGCAAGTTCGAGGGGAACACTGAAGCTTTCTTT.

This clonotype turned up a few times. This CDR3 is CASSELAGVRGSDTQYF. The CDR3 nucleotides are TGTGCCAGCAGTGAACTAGCGGGGGTCCGAGGGTCAGATACGCAGTATTTT. The rearrangement joins TRBV6-2 or TRBV6-3 to TRBJ2-3, with TRBD2 matching 11 bases. The CDR3 has 17 amino acids. Germline loops: CDR1 MNHEY, CDR2 SVGEGT. Trimming cost V 5 bases and J 4 bases; bases outside gene matches: 11.

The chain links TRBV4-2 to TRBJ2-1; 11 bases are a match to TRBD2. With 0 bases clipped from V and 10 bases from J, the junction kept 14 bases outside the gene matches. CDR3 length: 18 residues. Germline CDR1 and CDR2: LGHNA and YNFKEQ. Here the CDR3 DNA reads TGTGCCAGCAGCCAAGATTGGGTGGCTAGCGGGGGGCGCCGGGAGCAGTTCTTC. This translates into CASSQDWVASGGRREQFF.